Below, one T cell receptor beta chain is given with its context. The record originates from a study of early T cells in non-severe SARS-CoV-2 infection. TCRdb re-called the 5' RACE reads through MiXCR, storing one row per CDR3 protein. The sample has about 64,000 distinct CDR3 sequences, 20% seen once. This CDR3 region has 14 residues. V lost 6 bases and J lost 2, with 15 bases in between. Germline values: CDR1 SQVTM, CDR2 ANQGSEA. V usage is TRBV29-1 and J usage is TRBJ2-3, with D maybe TRBD2 (6 bases). The clonotype comes from an adult who was a healthcare worker with PCR-confirmed SARS-CoV-2 infection or an uninfected control (not recorded which). Sequencing used whole blood, obtained at baseline. The CDR3 region is CSVTRAVDTDTQYF. The CDR3 bases are TGCAGCGTGACTAGAGCGGTTGACACAGATACGCAGTATTTT.